This record concerns one T cell receptor beta chain sequence. The data originate from a study of blood T cell repertoires in COVID-19. In the study overall: Sites in the United States, Italy and Spain provided acute and convalescent COVID-19 samples. PBMCs, B-cell-depleted T cells, or T cells provided the cDNA or gDNA that made up the material.

Authors' analysis steps: The authors estimated nucleated cell counts from reference gene primer amplification. The protocol was immunoSEQ multiplex PCR, while the TCRdb copy is restricted to in-frame clones and leaves out a portion. The DNA gave D and trimming, while V, J and clone size come from that table. Here the sample spans approximately 170,000 clones, approximately 90% being singletons. The sequence was collected from a man aged 18 to 30 who had recovered from COVID-19. Material: peripheral blood.

The CDR3 DNA reads as TGCGCCAGCAGCAAAAACAGGGTAACCACTGAAGCTTTCTTT. It specifies CASSKNRVTTEAFF. The rearrangement links TRBV5-1 to TRBJ1-1, with TRBD1 as a possible D gene (6 bases). Germline CDR1 and CDR2: SGHRS and YFSETQ. Trimming cost V 4 bases and J 4 bases, with 14 bases left between them. The CDR3 is made up of 14 amino acids. The entire variable domain, with the rest obtained from reference TRBV5-1 and TRBJ1-1, is as follows: KAGVTQTPRYLIKTRGQQVTLSCSPISGHRSVSWYQQTPGQGLQFLFEYFSETQRNKGNFPGRFSGRQFSNSRSEMNVSTLELGDSALYLCASSKNRVTTEAFFGQGTRLTVV.